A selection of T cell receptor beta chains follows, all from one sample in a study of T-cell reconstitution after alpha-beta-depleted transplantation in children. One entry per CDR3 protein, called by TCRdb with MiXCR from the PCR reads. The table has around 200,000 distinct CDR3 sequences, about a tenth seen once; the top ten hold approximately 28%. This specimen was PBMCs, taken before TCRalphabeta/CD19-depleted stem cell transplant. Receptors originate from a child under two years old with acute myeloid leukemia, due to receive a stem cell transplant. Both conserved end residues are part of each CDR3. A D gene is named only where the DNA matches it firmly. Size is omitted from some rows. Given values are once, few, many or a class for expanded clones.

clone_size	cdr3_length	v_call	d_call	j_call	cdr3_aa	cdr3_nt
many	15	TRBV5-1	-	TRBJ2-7	CASSTGETYSYEQYF	TGCGCCAGCAGCACCGGGGAAACGTACTCCTACGAGCAGTACTTC
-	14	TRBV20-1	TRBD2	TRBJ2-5	CSARDGLAMGTQYF	TGCAGTGCTAGAGACGGACTAGCAATGGGGACCCAGTACTTC
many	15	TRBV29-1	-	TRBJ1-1	CSVDGALASNTEAFF	TGCAGCGTTGATGGGGCCTTGGCGTCGAACACTGAAGCTTTCTTT
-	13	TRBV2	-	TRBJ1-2	CASSDAGSYGYTF	TGTGCCAGCAGTGACGCGGGATCCTATGGCTACACCTTC
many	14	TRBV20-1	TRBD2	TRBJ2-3	CSAITSGSTDTQYF	TGCAGTGCTATTACTAGCGGGAGTACAGATACGCAGTATTTT
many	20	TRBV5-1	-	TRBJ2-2	CASSELPGQAGGQNTGELFF	TGCGCCAGCAGCGAACTCCCGGGACAGGCGGGGGGACAGAACACCGGGGAGCTGTTTTTT
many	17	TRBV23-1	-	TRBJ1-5	CASSQPQGIGSNQPQHF	TGCGCCAGCAGTCAGCCTCAGGGGATCGGCAGCAATCAGCCCCAGCATTTT
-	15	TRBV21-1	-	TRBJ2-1	CAGSSDNDRAKEQFF	TGTGCCGGCAGCAGCGATAACGATAGAGCCAAAGAGCAGTTCTTC
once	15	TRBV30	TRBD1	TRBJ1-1	CVWSLTGVMNTEAFF	TGTGTCTGGAGTCTAACAGGGGTGATGAACACTGAAGCTTTCTTT
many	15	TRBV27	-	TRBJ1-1	CASSLYPGKNTEAFF	TGTGCCAGCAGTTTATATCCGGGGAAGAACACTGAAGCTTTCTTT
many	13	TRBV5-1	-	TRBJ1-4	CASSLEGTEKLFF	TGCGCCAGCAGCTTGGAGGGGACAGAAAAACTGTTTTTT
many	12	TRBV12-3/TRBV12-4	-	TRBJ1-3	CASRDVGNTIYF	TGTGCCAGCCGGGACGTTGGAAACACCATATATTTT
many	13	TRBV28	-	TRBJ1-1	CATKTGMNTEAFF	TGTGCCACCAAGACAGGCATGAACACTGAAGCTTTCTTT
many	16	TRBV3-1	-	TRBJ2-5	CASSQGGVVGQETQYF	TGTGCCAGCAGCCAAGGTGGCGTCGTAGGACAAGAGACCCAGTACTTC
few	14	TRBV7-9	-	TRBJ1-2	CASSSDRSRDGYTF	TGTGCCAGCAGCTCGGACCGCAGTCGGGATGGCTACACCTTC
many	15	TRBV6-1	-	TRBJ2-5	CASSPWAVERETQYF	TGTGCCAGCAGCCCGTGGGCAGTAGAGCGGGAGACCCAGTACTTC
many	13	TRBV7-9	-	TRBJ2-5	CASSLAGRETQYF	TGTGCCAGCAGCTTAGCCGGAAGGGAGACCCAGTACTTC
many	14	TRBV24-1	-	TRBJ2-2	CATSNRADTGELFF	TGTGCCACCAGTAACAGGGCGGACACCGGGGAGCTGTTTTTT
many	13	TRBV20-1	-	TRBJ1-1	CSARTPGYTEAFF	TGCAGTGCGCGGACGCCAGGGTACACTGAAGCTTTCTTT
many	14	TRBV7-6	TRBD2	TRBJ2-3	CASSGLAGADTQYF	TGTGCCAGCAGCGGACTAGCGGGAGCAGATACGCAGTATTTT
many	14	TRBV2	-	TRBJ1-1	CASKTAPMNTEAFF	TGTGCCAGCAAAACAGCACCGATGAACACTGAAGCTTTCTTT
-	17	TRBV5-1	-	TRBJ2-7	CASSLANGGPRLNEQYF	TGCGCCAGCAGCTTGGCCAATGGGGGACCCCGGTTGAACGAGCAGTACTTC
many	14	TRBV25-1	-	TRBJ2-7	CASNPTDSSYEQYF	TGTGCCAGCAACCCGACCGACAGCTCCTACGAGCAGTACTTC
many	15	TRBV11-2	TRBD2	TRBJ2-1	CASSHQSSGPNEQFF	TGTGCCAGCAGTCACCAGTCTAGCGGTCCCAATGAGCAGTTCTTC
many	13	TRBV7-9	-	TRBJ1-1	CASSWTGSVGAFF	TGTGCCAGCAGCTGGACGGGATCAGTAGGAGCTTTCTTT
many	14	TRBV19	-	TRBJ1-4	CASNGGGTNEKLFF	TGTGCCAGTAATGGGGGAGGCACTAATGAAAAACTGTTTTTT
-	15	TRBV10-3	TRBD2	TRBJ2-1	CATGLLAASYNEQFF	TGTGCCACCGGACTACTAGCGGCCTCCTACAATGAGCAGTTCTTC
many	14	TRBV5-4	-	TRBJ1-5	CASSLGGTNQPQHF	TGTGCCAGCAGCTTGGGAGGGACAAATCAGCCCCAGCATTTT
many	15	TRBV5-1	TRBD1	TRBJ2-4	CASSEGTGGKNIQYF	TGCGCCAGCAGCGAAGGGACAGGCGGCAAAAACATTCAGTACTTC
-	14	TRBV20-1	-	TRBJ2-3	CSARASGPSDTQYF	TGCAGTGCTAGAGCCTCGGGACCCTCGGATACGCAGTATTTT
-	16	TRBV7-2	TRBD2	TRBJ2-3	CASSLTGRERTDTQYF	TGTGCCAGCAGCTTAACCGGGCGGGAGAGAACAGATACGCAGTATTTT
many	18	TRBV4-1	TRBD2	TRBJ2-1	CASSQDPPGTSGYNEQFF	TGCGCCAGCAGCCAAGACCCACCCGGGACTAGCGGATACAATGAGCAGTTCTTC
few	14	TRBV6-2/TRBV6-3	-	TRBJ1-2	CASSPQGQTNGYTF	TGTGCCAGCAGTCCCCAAGGACAGACTAATGGCTACACCTTC
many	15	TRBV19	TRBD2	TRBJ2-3	CASTGLAGFTDTQYF	TGTGCCAGTACCGGACTAGCGGGGTTCACAGATACGCAGTATTTT
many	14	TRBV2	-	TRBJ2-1	CATLEGAYKIEQFF	TGTGCCACCCTGGAGGGGGCATACAAGATTGAGCAGTTCTTC
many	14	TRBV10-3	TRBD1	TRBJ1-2	CAISSMGQGDGYTF	TGTGCCATCAGTTCAATGGGACAGGGGGATGGCTACACCTTC
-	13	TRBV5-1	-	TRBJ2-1	CASSPADGNEQFF	TGCGCCAGCAGCCCTGCGGACGGGAATGAGCAGTTCTTC
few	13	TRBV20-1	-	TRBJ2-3	CSAPTAGGGAQYF	TGCAGTGCTCCCACGGCAGGAGGGGGAGCGCAGTATTTT
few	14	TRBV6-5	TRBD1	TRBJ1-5	CASSYSRQGQPQHF	TGTGCCAGCAGTTACTCCCGACAGGGCCAGCCCCAGCATTTT
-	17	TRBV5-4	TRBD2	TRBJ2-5	CASSLELAGGHGETQYF	TGTGCCAGCAGCTTGGAACTAGCGGGAGGGCACGGAGAGACCCAGTACTTC
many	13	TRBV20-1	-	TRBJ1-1	CSAPTARNTEAFF	TGCAGTGCCCCTACGGCAAGGAACACTGAAGCTTTCTTT
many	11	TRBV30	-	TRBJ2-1	CACGPGNEQFF	TGTGCCTGCGGACCGGGAAATGAGCAGTTCTTC
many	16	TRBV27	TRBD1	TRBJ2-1	CASSAPTGLKWGEQFF	TGTGCCAGCAGTGCCCCGACAGGGTTGAAGTGGGGTGAGCAGTTCTTC
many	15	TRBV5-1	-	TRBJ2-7	CASSPTVLLSYEQYF	TGCGCCAGCAGCCCGACGGTATTACTATCCTACGAGCAGTACTTC
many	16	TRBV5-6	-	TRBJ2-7	CASSFLAGGDPYEQYF	TGTGCCAGCAGCTTCCTGGCAGGAGGGGACCCCTACGAGCAGTACTTC
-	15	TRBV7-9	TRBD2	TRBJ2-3	CASSFLAGEVDTQYF	TGTGCCAGCAGCTTCCTAGCGGGGGAGGTAGATACGCAGTATTTT
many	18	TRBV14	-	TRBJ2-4	CASSQGRRSNPAKNIQYF	TGTGCCAGCAGCCAAGGGAGACGAAGCAACCCAGCCAAAAACATTCAGTACTTC